This is a list of T cell receptor beta chains from one sample in a study of T cells after yellow fever vaccination. Each CDR3 protein is one row after TCRdb ran MiXCR on the 5' RACE reads. This table has some 550,000 distinct CDR3 sequences, around 21% appearing once. Specimen: PBMCs, collected 15 days after the yellow fever booster vaccination. All receptors come from a man between 25 and 39 years old who received the YFV17D yellow fever vaccine. Each CDR3 is given with its conserved first and last residue.

CASRSIPRNIQYF	TRBV21-1	TRBJ2-4
CSARDMAGNQETQYF	TRBV20-1	TRBJ2-5
CASSLFGGTYEQYF	TRBV12-3/TRBV12-4	TRBJ2-7
CAISGGSGRGSGNEQFF	TRBV10-3	TRBJ2-1
CASSSGTSGATYTDTQYF	TRBV5-1	TRBJ2-3
CASSLSRDSSYNEQFF	TRBV27	TRBJ2-1
CATQGNTEAFF	TRBV6-5	TRBJ1-1
CASSLGLGLAGVVENEQFF	TRBV11-2	TRBJ2-1
CSALRVGTEAFF	TRBV20-1	TRBJ1-1
CSAKGNLVEQFF	TRBV20-1	TRBJ2-1
CASSPYTSDYNEQFF	TRBV18	TRBJ2-1
CSARSRQGTYEQYF	TRBV20-1	TRBJ2-7
CGGESAHEKLFF	TRBV20-1	TRBJ1-4
CSVPGQSYEQYF	TRBV29-1	TRBJ2-7
CASSLWLGSYEQYF	TRBV27	TRBJ2-7
CASSSPVAGGPYNEQFF	TRBV11-2	TRBJ2-1
CSASGTGFYEQYF	TRBV20-1	TRBJ2-7
CASSPSPRRERTDTQYF	TRBV5-1	TRBJ2-3
CSARQGVSYNEQFF	TRBV20-1	TRBJ2-1
CASSGSPRLAGEANEQFF	TRBV9	TRBJ2-1
CASSSHDGYTF	TRBV7-2	TRBJ1-2
CASSPTSGPTDTQYF	TRBV18	TRBJ2-3
CSHKAGLADSTDTQYF	TRBV29-1	TRBJ2-3
CASCYQLYSGYNEQFF	TRBV6-2/TRBV6-3	TRBJ2-1
CASSQGKITDTQYF	TRBV3-1	TRBJ2-3
CASSLGISSAEAFF	TRBV7-2	TRBJ1-1
CASSPHQLAGLNNEQFF	TRBV11-2	TRBJ2-1
CSARIAEGYEQYF	TRBV20-1	TRBJ2-7
CASSLGPGENIQYF	TRBV7-2	TRBJ2-4
CASSGGLAGSVDTQYF	TRBV13	TRBJ2-3
CASKIGTPYNEQFF	TRBV11-2	TRBJ2-1
CASSYLDHYEQYF	TRBV7-8	TRBJ2-7
CATSSGTSGYEQYF	TRBV15	TRBJ2-7
CASSRSWDRAQETQYF	TRBV9	TRBJ2-5
CASRDHTNTGELFF	TRBV6-2/TRBV6-3	TRBJ2-2